This T cell receptor beta chain came from a study of CD8+ T cells in alopecia areata. Study-level information: Twice daily, treated patients received 5 to 10 mg of oral tofacitinib. Severity of treated patients was scored by affected scalp percentage.

Following extraction, RNA underwent reverse transcription to cDNA, which served as the sequencing template. The table came from immunoSEQ multiplex PCR; TCRdb's copy has only in-frame clones and leaves some out. This sample carries about 76,000 clones, approximately 66% of them seen once, and the ten largest clones take roughly a quarter. As for treatment: oral pan-JAK inhibitor, 5-10 mg twice daily. Separation by sorting yielded CD4+ and CD8+ T cells from PBMCs. This clone was recorded once. The CDR3 runs to 14 residues. Germline V gene sequence: CDR1 MGHRA, CDR2 YSYEKL. V lost 1 base to trimming and J lost 3 bases, with 10 bases between them.

Sequencing used CD8+ T cells sorted from blood, obtained at week 24, from a patient treated with tofacitinib. This chain connects TRBV4-1 to TRBJ2-7, with D unclear. This TCR was recovered from a human donor with alopecia areata. The CDR3 DNA follows: TGCGCCAGCAGCCAAGCGTCAGGTAGCTACGAGCAGTACTTC. Residues: CASSQASGSYEQYF.